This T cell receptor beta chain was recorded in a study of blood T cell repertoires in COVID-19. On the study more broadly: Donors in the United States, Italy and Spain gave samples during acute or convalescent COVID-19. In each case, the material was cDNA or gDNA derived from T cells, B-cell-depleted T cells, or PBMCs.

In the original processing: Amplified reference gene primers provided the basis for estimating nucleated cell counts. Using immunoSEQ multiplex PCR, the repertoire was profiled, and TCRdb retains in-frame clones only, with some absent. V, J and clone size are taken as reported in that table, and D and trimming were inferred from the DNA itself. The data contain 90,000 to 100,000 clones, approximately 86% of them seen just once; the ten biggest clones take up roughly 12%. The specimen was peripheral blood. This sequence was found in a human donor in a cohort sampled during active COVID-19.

This CDR3 reads CASSASGRSLDEQFF. In nucleotides, the CDR3 is TGTGCCAGCAGCGCTAGCGGGAGGTCGTTGGATGAGCAGTTCTTC. The chain uses TRBV11-2 and TRBJ2-1; TRBD2 agrees at 11 bases. Looked up from germline, CDR1 is SGHAT and CDR2 is FQNNGV. CDR3 size: 15 residues. Trimming took 5 bases from V and 8 from J; bases not matched to a gene: 8.